The source of this T cell receptor (beta chain) is a study of blood T cells in healthy people across ages. Study outcomes and limitations: The fall in TCR beta diversity per million T cells was roughly linear with age.

Sample-barcoded 5' priming and a J-beta primer mix drove a second PCR of 7 to 11 cycles. TCRdb recomputed calls from the 5' RACE reads with MiXCR, one row per CDR3 protein. Of about a million distinct CDR3 sequences in the sample, 48% were seen once. The V and J ends lost 1 base and 4 bases, in that order; junction bases with no gene match: 3. CDR3 size: 15 residues. CDR1 and CDR2 from the germline V gene are MNHNS and SASEGT. Concerning this clonotype itself: The antigen remains unidentified.

Sequenced: blood. The V and J genes are TRBV6-1 and TRBJ2-1; TRBD2 agrees at 8 bases. The clonotype was recovered from a man aged 25-45 years in good health. In DNA form, the CDR3 reads TGTGCCAGCAGTGAAGTTGCGGGGGGATACAATGAGCAGTTCTTC. It specifies CASSEVAGGYNEQFF.